This T cell receptor beta chain was documented in a study of blood T cell repertoires in COVID-19. Background on the study: Whether acute or convalescent, the COVID-19 samples came from the United States, Italy and Spain. The cDNA or gDNA used as material had been derived from T cells, B-cell-depleted T cells, or PBMCs.

In the authors' methods: Estimates of nucleated cell counts were drawn from the amplification of reference gene primers. Clones were read by immunoSEQ multiplex PCR, and TCRdb kept only the in-frame ones, dropping some. That table is the source of V, J and clone size, and D and trimming were worked out from the DNA. The sample yields 120,000 to 150,000 clones, 80% seen once. CDR1 KGHDR and CDR2 SFDVKD come from the germline V gene. The CDR3 is made up of 14 amino acids. Trimming left V 5 bases short and J 3 bases short, with 10 bases between. The sequence derives from a man between 60 and 75 years old with active or convalescent COVID-19. This chain links TRBV24-1 with TRBJ1-5, with D perhaps matching TRBD1 (6 bases). Sequenced input: peripheral blood. The CDR3 DNA reads as TGTGCCACCAGTGTGCAGGGGTTCAATCAGCCCCAGCATTTT. Translation: CATSVQGFNQPQHF.